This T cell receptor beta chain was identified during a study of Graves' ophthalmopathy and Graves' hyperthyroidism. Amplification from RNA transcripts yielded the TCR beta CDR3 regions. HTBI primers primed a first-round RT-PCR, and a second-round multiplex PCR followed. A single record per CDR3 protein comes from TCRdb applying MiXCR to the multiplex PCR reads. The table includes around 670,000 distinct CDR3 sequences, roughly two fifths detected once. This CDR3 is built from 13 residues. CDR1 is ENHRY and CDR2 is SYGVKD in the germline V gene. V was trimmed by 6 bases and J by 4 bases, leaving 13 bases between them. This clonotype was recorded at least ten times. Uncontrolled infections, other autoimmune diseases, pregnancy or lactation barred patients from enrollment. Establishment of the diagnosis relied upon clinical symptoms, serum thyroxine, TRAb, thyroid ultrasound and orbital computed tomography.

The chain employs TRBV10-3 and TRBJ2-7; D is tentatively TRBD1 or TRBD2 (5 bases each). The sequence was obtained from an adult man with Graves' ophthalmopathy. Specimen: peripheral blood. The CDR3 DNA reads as TGTGCCATCAGACGGGACGGAAATTACGAGCAGTACTTC. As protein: CAIRRDGNYEQYF.